This T cell receptor (beta chain) emerged from a study of spatial heterogeneity in lung cancer. At the level of the study: When available, follow-up PBMC samples taken a median of about 2 years after resection were sequenced.

Turning to this clonotype: Just one base apart from a much larger clone, this may be a read error.

Each CDR3 protein gets one entry after TCRdb re-called the 5' RACE reads with MiXCR. The repertoire has about 52,000 distinct CDR3 sequences, 7.4% of them found once; the top ten carry over 30%. The germline V gene has CDR1 SGDLS and CDR2 YYNGEE. The CDR3 is 12 amino acids. Time point of the sample: blood at routine non-recurrence follow-up after resection. Researchers sequenced whole RNA taken from tumor, nontumor lung or frozen PBMC without sorting. The V gene is TRBV9, the J gene TRBJ2-3; D not resolved. This TCR came from a female donor with early-stage non-small cell lung cancer. The material sequenced was PBMCs, taken at follow-up. CDR3 sequence: CASSDYTDTQCF. The CDR3 DNA is TGTGCCAGCAGCGACTACACAGATACGCAGTGTTTT.